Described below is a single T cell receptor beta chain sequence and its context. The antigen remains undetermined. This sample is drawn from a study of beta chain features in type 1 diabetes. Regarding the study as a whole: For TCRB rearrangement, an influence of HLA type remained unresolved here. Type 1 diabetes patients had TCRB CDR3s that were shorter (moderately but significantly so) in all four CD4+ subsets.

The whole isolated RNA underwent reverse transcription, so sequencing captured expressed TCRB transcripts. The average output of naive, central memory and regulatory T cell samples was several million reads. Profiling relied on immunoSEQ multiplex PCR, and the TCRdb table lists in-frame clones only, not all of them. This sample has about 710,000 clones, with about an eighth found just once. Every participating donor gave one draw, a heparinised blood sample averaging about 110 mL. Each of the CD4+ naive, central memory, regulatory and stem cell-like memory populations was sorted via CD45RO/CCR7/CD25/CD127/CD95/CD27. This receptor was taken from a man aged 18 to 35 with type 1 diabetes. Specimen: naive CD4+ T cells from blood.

CDR3 sequence reads: CASSYRDTNQPQHF. As DNA, the CDR3 is TGTGCCAGCAGTTACAGGGATACCAATCAGCCCCAGCATTTT. The chain uses TRBV27 and TRBJ1-5, with a possible D match to TRBD1 (6 bases). The CDR3 is made up of 14 amino acids. Germline loops: CDR1 MNHEY, CDR2 SMNVEV (reference sequence). With 4 bases removed from V and 3 bases from J, the gap between germline ends came to 10 bases.